The 23 T cell receptor beta chains given below trace back to one sample, sequenced in a study of blood T cell repertoires in COVID-19. Profiling relied on immunoSEQ multiplex PCR, and the TCRdb table lists in-frame clones only, not all of them. The sample has fewer than 300,000 clones; roughly 80% are singletons. The specimen sequenced was peripheral blood. These receptors were obtained from a person aged 65-85 years with COVID-19, enrolled during active disease.

The rearrangement joins TRBV7-2 to TRBJ1-2, with D unclear. The CDR3 has 13 residues. In germline, CDR1 is SGHTA, CDR2 FQGNSA. V lost 1 base and J lost 5, with 8 bases in between. For the CDR3, the DNA is TGTGCCAGCAGCTTAGTACTTATATATGGCTACACCTTC. As protein: CASSLVLIYGYTF.

The rearrangement links TRBV5-4 to TRBJ1-4, with 7 bases that match TRBD1. The CDR3 is made up of 15 amino acids. V was pared by 4 bases and J by 4 bases, with 7 bases of the junction left unmatched. Germline CDR1 and CDR2: SGHNT and YYREEE (reference sequence). As DNA, the CDR3 is TGTGCCAGCAGCCCCAGACAGGGAAATAATGAAAAACTGTTTTTT. It codes for CASSPRQGNNEKLFF.

V is TRBV6-4 and J is TRBJ2-3; D is perhaps TRBD1 (5 bases). V gave up 5 bases and J gave up 0 bases, with 15 bases separating them. CDR3 length equals 16 residues. Looked up from germline, CDR1 is MRHNA and CDR2 is SNTAGT. For the CDR3, the DNA is TGTGCCAGCAGTACCGCGACAGTCGCTAGCACAGATACGCAGTATTTT. It translates to CASSTATVASTDTQYF.

The V call is TRBV4-2, the J call TRBJ1-4, with 7 bases matching TRBD1. Germline CDR1 and CDR2: LGHNA and YNFKEQ. This CDR3 region has 15 residues. After removal of 2 bases from V and 7 bases from J, the junction contained 7 bases not matched to a gene. The CDR3 is CASSQPDRDGEKLFF. CDR3 DNA: TGTGCCAGCAGCCAACCAGACAGGGACGGTGAAAAACTGTTTTTT.

CDR3 region: CASSRQFDQPQHF. The CDR3 DNA is TGTGCCAGCAGTCGACAGTTCGATCAGCCCCAGCATTTT. This rearrangement joins TRBV7-2 to TRBJ1-5; D possibly corresponds to TRBD1 (5 bases). Trimming shortened V by 6 bases and J by 5 bases, and 11 bases separated the two germline ends. This CDR3 has 13 amino acids. Germline V gives CDR1 SGHTA, CDR2 FQGNSA.

The chain recombines TRBV5-8 with TRBJ2-4; a weak D match, TRBD2 (5 bases). Germline V gives CDR1 SGHTS, CDR2 YDEGEE. The CDR3 spans 16 residues. V lost 0 bases and J 0 bases, leaving 10 bases between the germline ends. CDR3 protein: CASSLGRILAKNIQYF. The CDR3 coding sequence is TGTGCCAGCAGCTTGGGGAGGATTCTAGCCAAAAACATTCAGTACTTC.

The chain has TRBV12-3 or TRBV12-4 and TRBJ1-2; D unresolved. This CDR3 contains 13 residues. V lost 4 bases to trimming and J lost 2 bases, with 8 bases between them. CDR3 coding DNA: TGTGCCAGCAGTTGGGTCGGGAACTATGGCTACACCTTC. This translates into CASSWVGNYGYTF.

The chain carries TRBV28 and TRBJ1-4; TRBD1 agrees at 9 bases. This CDR3 has 14 residues. The V gene end was trimmed by 8 bases and the J gene end by 8 bases; junction bases not matched to a gene: 9. Germline CDR1 reads MDHEN; CDR2 reads SYDVKM. CDR3 nucleotides: TGTGCCAGCTTCTCCACAGGGGGCAAAGAAAAACTGTTTTTT. This encodes CASFSTGGKEKLFF.

The rearrangement uses TRBV7-7 and TRBJ1-5, with 9 positions matching TRBD1. The CDR3 spans 15 residues. The ends lost 6 bases at V and 7 bases at J; junction bases unmatched: 10. The germline V gene has CDR1 SSHAT and CDR2 FNYEAQ (reference sequence). The CDR3 region is CASRFPGQGHQPQHF. The CDR3 DNA is TGTGCCAGCAGGTTTCCGGGACAGGGTCACCAGCCCCAGCATTTT.

This chain joins TRBV10-3 and TRBJ1-5; TRBD1 is a possible D gene (5 bases). Per germline, CDR1 ENHRY and CDR2 SYGVKD. The CDR3 runs 14 residues. The germline V and J ends were trimmed by 2 bases and 5 bases, with 10 bases remaining between them. The CDR3 loop reads CAISEGTQDQPQHF. Here the CDR3 DNA reads TGTGCCATCAGTGAGGGGACTCAAGATCAGCCCCAGCATTTT.

The chain employs TRBV6-5 and TRBJ1-6, with TRBD1 as a possible D gene (5 bases). The germline gives CDR1 MNHEY, CDR2 SVGAGI. V was pared by 7 bases and J by 6 bases, with 10 bases between. The CDR3 is made up of 13 amino acids. CDR3 sequence reads: CASKTELNSPLHF. The CDR3 nucleotides are TGTGCCAGCAAGACAGAACTTAATTCACCCCTCCACTTT.

This CDR3 is CASSSQGGTEAFF. The CDR3 coding sequence is TGCGCCAGCAGCTCTCAGGGAGGCACTGAAGCTTTCTTT. The chain links TRBV5-1 to TRBJ1-1; possibly TRBD1 for D (5 bases). The V gene's germline CDR1 is SGHRS and CDR2 YFSETQ. CDR3 length: 13 residues. Trimming took off 3 bases at V and 4 bases at J, with 10 bases between the two ends. Combining the CDR3 with reference TRBV5-1 and TRBJ1-1 gives the whole variable domain KAGVTQTPRYLIKTRGQQVTLSCSPISGHRSVSWYQQTPGQGLQFLFEYFSETQRNKGNFPGRFSGRQFSNSRSEMNVSTLELGDSALYLCASSSQGGTEAFFGQGTRLTVV.

The chain joins TRBV4-2 to TRBJ2-1, with 7 positions matching TRBD2. This CDR3 region has 17 residues. Germline CDR1 and CDR2: LGHNA and YNFKEQ. With V trimmed by 0 bases and J by 0 bases, 5 bases remained unmatched. CDR3 amino acids: CASSQDGGGSSYNEQFF. As DNA, the CDR3 is TGTGCCAGCAGCCAAGATGGCGGCGGGAGCTCCTACAATGAGCAGTTCTTC.

The V gene is TRBV16, the J gene TRBJ2-7, with D hard to call. Trimming pared 2 bases from V and 4 bases from J, leaving 12 bases between. The CDR3 consists of 14 residues. Germline CDR1 reads KGHSY; CDR2 reads FQNENV. This chain's CDR3 is CASSQVVTAYEQYF. The CDR3, as DNA: TGTGCCAGCAGCCAAGTCGTCACAGCATACGAGCAGTACTTC. Full variable domain (remainder filled in from reference TRBV16 and TRBJ2-7): GEEVAQTPKHLVRGEGQKAKLYCAPIKGHSYVFWYQQVLKNEFKFLISFQNENVFDETGMPKERFSAKCLPNSPCSLEIQATKLEDSAVYFCASSQVVTAYEQYFGPGTRLTVT.

The chain carries TRBV7-7 and TRBJ2-3; no clear D. Per the germline V gene, CDR1 is SSHAT and CDR2 is FNYEAQ (reference sequence). The CDR3 spans 11 residues. With 5 bases removed from V and 7 bases from J, the gap between germline ends came to 7 bases. Here the CDR3 reads CASSPLYTQYF. In DNA form, the CDR3 reads TGTGCCAGCAGCCCACTATATACGCAGTATTTT. Variable domain in full (rest from reference TRBV7-7 and TRBJ2-3): GAGVSQSPRYKVTKRGQDVTLRCDPISSHATLYWYQQALGQGPEFLTYFNYEAQPDKSGLPSDRFSAERPEGSISTLTIQRTEQRDSAMYRCASSPLYTQYFGPGTRLTVL.

The CDR3 region is CASNLENTGELFF. DNA for the CDR3: TGTGCCAGCAACCTAGAGAACACCGGGGAGCTGTTTTTT. The chain couples TRBV2 to TRBJ2-2; D is ambiguous. V was trimmed by 7 bases and J by 1 base, leaving 7 bases between them. The CDR3 length is 13 residues. Looked up from germline, CDR1 is SNHLY and CDR2 is FYNNEI.

V gene TRBV2 combines with J gene TRBJ2-2, with 11 bases aligning to TRBD2. The germline gives CDR1 SNHLY, CDR2 FYNNEI. Germline trimming cut 7 bases from V and 4 bases from J; bases unmatched to any gene: 8. CDR3 length: 16 amino acids. Written as DNA, the CDR3 is TGTGCCAGCACCCCCTTGGGACTAGCGGCCACCGGGGAGCTGTTTTTT. Amino acids: CASTPLGLAATGELFF.

The genes are TRBV6-5 and TRBJ1-2; TRBD1 is a possible D gene (5 bases). Germline CDR1 MNHEY, CDR2 SVGAGI. V shed 7 bases and J shed 0 bases, with 12 bases lying between them. The length of the CDR3 is 14 residues. In DNA, the CDR3 is TGTGCCAGCACCACGGACAAGTCTAACTATGGCTACACCTTC. This encodes CASTTDKSNYGYTF.

The V call is TRBV27, the J call TRBJ2-1; 13 nucleotides align to TRBD2. V dropped 4 bases and J dropped 6; count of bases not matched to a gene: 3. This CDR3 has 15 residues. The germline V gene has CDR1 MNHEY and CDR2 SMNVEV (reference sequence). In nucleotides, the CDR3 is TGTGCCAGCAGTTCTACTAGCGGGGGGGCCAATGAGCAGTTCTTC. Amino acid sequence: CASSSTSGGANEQFF.

The count of this clone is one. V is TRBV1 and J is TRBJ1-5; the table names TRBD1, a call not compared with the DNA. TRBV1 is a recognized pseudogene. There are 19 residues in the CDR3. As DNA, the CDR3 is TGCACCAGCAGCCAAGTTCTCGAACTTCCGGGACAGGGATATCAGCCCCAGCATTTT. As protein: CTSSQVLELPGQGYQPQHF.

This clone is a singleton in its sample. This chain joins TRBV5-1 and TRBJ1-2, with D perhaps matching TRBD1 (6 bases). Germline CDR1 is SGHRS and CDR2 is YFSETQ. Trimming removed 0 bases from V and 3 bases from J, with 12 bases in between. The CDR3 covers 15 residues. The CDR3 spells CASSLGREGDYGYTF. The CDR3 bases are TGCGCCAGCAGCTTGGGACGGGAGGGGGACTATGGCTACACCTTC. The variable domain in full, with the rest retrieved from reference TRBV5-1 and TRBJ1-2, is KAGVTQTPRYLIKTRGQQVTLSCSPISGHRSVSWYQQTPGQGLQFLFEYFSETQRNKGNFPGRFSGRQFSNSRSEMNVSTLELGDSALYLCASSLGREGDYGYTFGSGTRLTVV.

This sequence joins TRBV7-9 and TRBJ1-5, with TRBD1 identical over 7 bases. The CDR3 is 16 residues long. V was clipped by 6 bases and J by 5 bases; unmatched bases: 13. Germline V gene lookup returns CDR1 SEHNR and CDR2 FQNEAQ (reference sequence). DNA of the CDR3: TGTGCCAGCAGTTATAGACAGGGAAGGACCGATCAGCCCCAGCATTTT. Its translation: CASSYRQGRTDQPQHF.

The CDR3 DNA sequence: TGTGCCAGCAGCGTAGGACTCGGGACAGGGGGCACCGGGGAGCTGTTTTTT. Translating gives CASSVGLGTGGTGELFF. This chain uses TRBV9 with TRBJ2-2, with 11 bases lining up with TRBD1. Germline V gives CDR1 SGDLS, CDR2 YYNGEE. The V segment lost 0 bases and the J segment 4 bases; nucleotides outside the gene matches: 5. The CDR3 is 17 residues long. Full variable domain (remainder filled in from reference TRBV9 and TRBJ2-2): DSGVTQTPKHLITATGQRVTLRCSPRSGDLSVYWYQQSLDQGLQFLIQYYNGEERAKGNILERFSAQQFPDLHSELNLSSLELGDSALYFCASSVGLGTGGTGELFFGEGSRLTVL.